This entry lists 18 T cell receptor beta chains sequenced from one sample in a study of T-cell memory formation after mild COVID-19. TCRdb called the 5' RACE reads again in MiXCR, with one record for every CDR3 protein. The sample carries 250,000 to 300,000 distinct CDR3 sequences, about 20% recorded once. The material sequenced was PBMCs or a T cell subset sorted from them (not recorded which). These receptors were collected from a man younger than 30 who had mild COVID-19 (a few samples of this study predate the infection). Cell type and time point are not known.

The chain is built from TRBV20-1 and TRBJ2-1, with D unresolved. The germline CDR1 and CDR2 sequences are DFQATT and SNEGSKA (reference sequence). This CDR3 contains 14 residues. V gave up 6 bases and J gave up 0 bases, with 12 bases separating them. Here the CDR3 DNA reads TGCAGTGCGCCTCCGGCGACCTCCTACAATGAGCAGTTCTTC. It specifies CSAPPATSYNEQFF.

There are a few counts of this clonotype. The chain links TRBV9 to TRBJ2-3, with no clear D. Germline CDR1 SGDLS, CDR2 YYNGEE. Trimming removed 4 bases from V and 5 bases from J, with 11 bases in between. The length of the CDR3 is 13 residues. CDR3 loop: CASSPNTGDTQYF. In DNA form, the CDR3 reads TGTGCCAGCAGCCCCAACACGGGAGATACGCAGTATTTT.

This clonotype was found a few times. DNA of the CDR3: TGCGCCAGCAGCCGGACAGGGGGGAACACCGGGGAGCTGTTTTTT. Translation gives CASSRTGGNTGELFF. The chain uses TRBV4-1 and TRBJ2-2, with 10 positions matching TRBD1. The CDR3 loop spans 15 amino acids. The J segment lost 1 base and the V segment lost 4 bases, leaving 0 bases of the junction unmatched. Germline CDR1 MGHRA, CDR2 YSYEKL.

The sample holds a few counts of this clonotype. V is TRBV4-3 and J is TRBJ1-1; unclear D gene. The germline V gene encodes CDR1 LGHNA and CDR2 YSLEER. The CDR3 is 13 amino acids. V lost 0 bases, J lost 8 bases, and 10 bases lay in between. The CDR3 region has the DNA TGCGCCAGCAGCCAAGAATCGGTGGGGGAAGCTTTCTTT. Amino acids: CASSQESVGEAFF.

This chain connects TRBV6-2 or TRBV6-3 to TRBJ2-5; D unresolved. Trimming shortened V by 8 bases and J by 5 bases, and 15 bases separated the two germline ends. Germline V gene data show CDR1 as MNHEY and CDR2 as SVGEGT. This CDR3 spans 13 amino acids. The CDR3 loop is CASSRAPDETQYF. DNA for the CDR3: TGTGCCAGCTCCCGGGCGCCTGATGAGACCCAGTACTTC.

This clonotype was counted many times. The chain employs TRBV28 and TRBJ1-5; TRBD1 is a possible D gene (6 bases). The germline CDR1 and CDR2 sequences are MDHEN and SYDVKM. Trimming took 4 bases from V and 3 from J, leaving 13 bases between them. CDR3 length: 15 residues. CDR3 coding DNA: TGTGCCAGCAGTTCAGGAGGGGGGAACAATCAGCCCCAGCATTTT. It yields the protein CASSSGGGNNQPQHF.

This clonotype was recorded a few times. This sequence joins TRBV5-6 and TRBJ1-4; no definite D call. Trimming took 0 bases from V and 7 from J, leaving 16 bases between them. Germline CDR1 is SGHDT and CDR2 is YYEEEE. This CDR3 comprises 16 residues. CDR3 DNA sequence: TGTGCCAGCAGCTTGGGGACGGCGGAGGGAAGTGAAAAACTGTTTTTT. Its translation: CASSLGTAEGSEKLFF.

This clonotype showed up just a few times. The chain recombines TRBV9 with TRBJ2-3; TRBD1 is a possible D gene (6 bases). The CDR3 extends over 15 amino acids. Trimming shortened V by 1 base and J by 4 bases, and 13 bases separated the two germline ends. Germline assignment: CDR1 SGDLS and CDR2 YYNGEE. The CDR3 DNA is TGTGCCAGCAGCGTACCCGGACAGTTTGCAGATACGCAGTATTTT. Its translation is CASSVPGQFADTQYF.

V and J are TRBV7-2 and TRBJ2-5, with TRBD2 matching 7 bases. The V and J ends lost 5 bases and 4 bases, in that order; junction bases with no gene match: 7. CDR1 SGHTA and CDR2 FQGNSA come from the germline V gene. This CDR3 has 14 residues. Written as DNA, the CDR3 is TGTGCCAGCAGCCCCCGGGACTATGGAGAGACCCAGTACTTC. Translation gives CASSPRDYGETQYF.

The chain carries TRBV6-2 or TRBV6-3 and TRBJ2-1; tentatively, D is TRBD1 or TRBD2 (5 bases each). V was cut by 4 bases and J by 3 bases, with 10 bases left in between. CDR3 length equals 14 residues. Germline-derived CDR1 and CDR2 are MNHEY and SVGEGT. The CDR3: CASSWGTDYNEQFF. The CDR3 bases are TGTGCCAGCAGTTGGGGGACCGACTACAATGAGCAGTTCTTC.

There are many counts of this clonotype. The CDR3 DNA follows: TGCGCCAGCAGCCAAGTCACCCGGGGCAGGGAAGGAGGTACGCAGTATTTT. Translation gives CASSQVTRGREGGTQYF. The chain carries TRBV4-1 and TRBJ2-3, with D tentatively TRBD1 or TRBD2 (5 bases each). V lost 1 base and J lost 8, with 22 bases in between. In germline, CDR1 is MGHRA, CDR2 YSYEKL. This CDR3 is built from 17 residues.

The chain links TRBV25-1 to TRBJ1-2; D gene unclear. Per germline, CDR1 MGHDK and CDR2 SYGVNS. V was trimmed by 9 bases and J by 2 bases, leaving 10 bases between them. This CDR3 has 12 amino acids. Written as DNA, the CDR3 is TGTGCCAGTTTCGGACCCAACTATGGCTACACCTTC. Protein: CASFGPNYGYTF.

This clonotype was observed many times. This chain's CDR3 is CASSFGSGGSGETQYF. The CDR3 DNA sequence: TGTGCCAGCAGCTTTGGAAGCGGGGGAAGTGGAGAGACCCAGTACTTC. V usage is TRBV7-7 and J usage is TRBJ2-5; 8 bases align to TRBD2. Losses at the gene ends were 3 bases for V and 4 bases for J; bases not matched to a gene: 10. The CDR3 spans 16 residues. Per germline, CDR1 SSHAT and CDR2 FNYEAQ (reference sequence).

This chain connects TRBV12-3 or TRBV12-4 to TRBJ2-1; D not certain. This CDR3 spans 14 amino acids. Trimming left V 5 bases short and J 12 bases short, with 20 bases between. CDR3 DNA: TGTGCCAGCAGTGACCCGACGCCCTCTCTGTCGCAGTTCTTC. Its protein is CASSDPTPSLSQFF.

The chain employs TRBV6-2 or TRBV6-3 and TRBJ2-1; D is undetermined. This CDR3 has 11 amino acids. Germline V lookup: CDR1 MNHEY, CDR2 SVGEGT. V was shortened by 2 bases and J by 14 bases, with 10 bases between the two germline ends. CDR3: CASSYMGSEFF. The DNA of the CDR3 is TGTGCCAGCAGTTACATGGGTTCAGAGTTCTTC.

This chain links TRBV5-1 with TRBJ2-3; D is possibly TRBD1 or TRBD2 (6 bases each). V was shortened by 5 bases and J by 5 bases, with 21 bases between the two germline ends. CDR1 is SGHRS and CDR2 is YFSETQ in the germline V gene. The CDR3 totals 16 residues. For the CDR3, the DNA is TGCGCCAGCAGTCACCGGGACACATGGCGGGGAGATACGCAGTATTTT. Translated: CASSHRDTWRGDTQYF.

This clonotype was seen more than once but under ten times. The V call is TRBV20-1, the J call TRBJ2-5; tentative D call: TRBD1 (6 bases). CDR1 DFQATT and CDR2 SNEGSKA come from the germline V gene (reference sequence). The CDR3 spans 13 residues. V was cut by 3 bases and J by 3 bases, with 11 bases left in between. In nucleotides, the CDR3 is TGCAGTGCTAGGGGGACACCTAAAGAGACCCAGTACTTC. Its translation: CSARGTPKETQYF.

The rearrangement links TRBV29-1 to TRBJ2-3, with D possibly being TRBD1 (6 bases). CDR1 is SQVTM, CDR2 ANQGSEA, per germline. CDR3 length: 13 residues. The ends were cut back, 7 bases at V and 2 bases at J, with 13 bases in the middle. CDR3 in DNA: TGCAGCGCCGGGACACGACACACAGATACGCAGTATTTT. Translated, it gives CSAGTRHTDTQYF.